In this sample, the clone carrying this T cell receptor (beta chain) turned up a few times. Its cognate antigen is unknown. The entry originates in a study of glioma-infiltrating T cells after dendritic cell vaccination. The repertoire was sequenced with immunoSEQ multiplex PCR; TCRdb's copy has only in-frame clones and lacks some. The table records approximately 90,000 clones, more than 70% of them present only once. Study-level results: TCR clonality showed no direct relationship with survival.

CDR1 SGHNT and CDR2 YENEEA come from the germline V gene. Deletions cut 4 bases from V and 4 bases from J, with 11 bases between. CDR3 length equals 13 residues. The gene calls are TRBV11-3 and TRBJ2-7, with a weak D call TRBD1 (5 bases). The receptor comes from a human donor with glioblastoma. The starting material was blood, obtained before dendritic cell vaccination. The CDR3 sequence is CASSYQGLYEQYF. In nucleotides, the CDR3 is TGTGCCAGCAGCTACCAGGGTTTATACGAGCAGTACTTC.